This TCR beta chain was documented in a study of blood T cell repertoires in COVID-19. The CDR3 spans 16 residues. Trimming removed 6 bases from V and 1 base from J, with 17 bases in between. From germline, CDR1 is MDHEN and CDR2 SYDVKM. In this sample, this clone turned up once. Assay used: immunoSEQ multiplex PCR; TCRdb lists only in-frame clones, some missing. The table lists roughly 70,000 clones, around 92% of them singletons, with around 14% in the top ten. The sequencing sample was made of peripheral blood. The V gene is TRBV28, the J gene TRBJ2-3; tentatively, D is TRBD2 (6 bases). The source is a human donor with active COVID-19. The donor label of this sample is uncertain. The CDR3 sequence is CASSLNPGTGTDTQYF. As DNA, the CDR3 is TGTGCCAGCAGCCTTAACCCGGGGACTGGCACAGATACGCAGTATTTT. The full variable domain, rest sourced from reference TRBV28 and TRBJ2-3, is DVKVTQSSRYLVKRTGEKVFLECVQDMDHENMFWYRQDPGLGLRLIYFSYDVKMKEKGDIPEGYSVSREKKERFSLILESASTNQTSMYLCASSLNPGTGTDTQYFGPGTRLTVL.